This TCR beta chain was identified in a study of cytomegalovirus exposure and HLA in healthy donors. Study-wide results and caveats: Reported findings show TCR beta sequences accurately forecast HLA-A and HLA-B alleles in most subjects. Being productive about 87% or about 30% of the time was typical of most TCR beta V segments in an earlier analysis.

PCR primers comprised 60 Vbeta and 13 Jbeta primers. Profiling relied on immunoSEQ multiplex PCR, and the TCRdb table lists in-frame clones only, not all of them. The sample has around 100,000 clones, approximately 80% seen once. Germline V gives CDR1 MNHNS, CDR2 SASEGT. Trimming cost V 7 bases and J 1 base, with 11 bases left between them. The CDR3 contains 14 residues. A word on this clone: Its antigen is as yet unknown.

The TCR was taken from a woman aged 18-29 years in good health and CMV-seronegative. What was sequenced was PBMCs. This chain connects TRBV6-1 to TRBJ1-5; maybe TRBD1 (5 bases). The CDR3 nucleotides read TGTGCCAGCACAGGGACTGACAGCAATCAGCCCCAGCATTTT. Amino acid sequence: CASTGTDSNQPQHF.